These T cell receptor beta chains were read from a single sample in a study of Graves' ophthalmopathy and Graves' hyperthyroidism. Via MiXCR, TCRdb re-called the multiplex PCR reads, giving one row per CDR3 protein. The sample contains roughly 700,000 distinct CDR3 sequences, roughly two fifths of which appear only once. The sequenced sample consisted of peripheral blood. These receptors all come from an adult man with Graves' ophthalmopathy. CDR3s include the opening cysteine and the closing phenylalanine or tryptophan. A D gene is named only where the DNA matches it firmly. Rows give clone size only sometimes, using once, few, many, or a class for an expanded clone.

CDR3nt: TGTGCCATCAGTGACCCGACTAGCGGGCGCCAAGAGACCCAGTACTTC
CDR3aa: CAISDPTSGRQETQYF
v_gene: TRBV10-3
len: 16
d_gene: TRBD2
j_gene: TRBJ2-5
abundance: NA

CDR3nt: TGTGCCAGCAGCTTAATAGCCCTGAGAAGAGGCTACACCTTC
CDR3aa: CASSLIALRRGYTF
v_gene: TRBV7-3
len: 14
d_gene: NA
j_gene: TRBJ1-2
abundance: NA

CDR3nt: TGCAGTGCACCGAACAGGGCTGGGGCCAACGTCCTGACTTTC
CDR3aa: CSAPNRAGANVLTF
v_gene: TRBV20-1
len: 14
d_gene: NA
j_gene: TRBJ2-6
abundance: many

CDR3nt: TGTGCCAGTAGTTCCGGACAGGGGGCATCCTACGAGCAGTACTTC
CDR3aa: CASSSGQGASYEQYF
v_gene: TRBV19
len: 15
d_gene: TRBD1
j_gene: TRBJ2-7
abundance: NA

CDR3nt: TGTGCCAGCAGAGATCAGGGGGCAACTGGAAACACCATATATTTT
CDR3aa: CASRDQGATGNTIYF
v_gene: TRBV9
len: 15
d_gene: TRBD1
j_gene: TRBJ1-3
abundance: NA

CDR3nt: TGTGCCAGCAGCCAAGATAAGGGATGGACTCCGTACCAAGAGACCCAGTACTTC
CDR3aa: CASSQDKGWTPYQETQYF
v_gene: TRBV7-2
len: 18
d_gene: NA
j_gene: TRBJ2-5
abundance: NA

CDR3nt: TGTGCCAGCAGCCCGAAGGGGCGGTACGAGCAGTACTTC
CDR3aa: CASSPKGRYEQYF
v_gene: TRBV7-9
len: 13
d_gene: NA
j_gene: TRBJ2-7
abundance: many

CDR3nt: TGCAGCGTTGTCTCGGACAGAGGGGCTGGCGAGCAGTACTTC
CDR3aa: CSVVSDRGAGEQYF
v_gene: TRBV29-1
len: 14
d_gene: NA
j_gene: TRBJ2-7
abundance: NA

CDR3nt: TGTGCCAGCAGCCCAGGGGGGCGGAGGACTGAAGCTTTCTTT
CDR3aa: CASSPGGRRTEAFF
v_gene: TRBV12-3/TRBV12-4
len: 14
d_gene: TRBD1
j_gene: TRBJ1-1
abundance: many

CDR3nt: TGTGCCAGCAGCTTTTCCCCATGGGCTGCTGAAAAACTGTTTTTT
CDR3aa: CASSFSPWAAEKLFF
v_gene: TRBV5-6
len: 15
d_gene: NA
j_gene: TRBJ1-4
abundance: NA

CDR3nt: TGTGCCAGCAGCTACGGACTGACCTCTGGAAACACCATATATTTT
CDR3aa: CASSYGLTSGNTIYF
v_gene: TRBV11-2
len: 15
d_gene: NA
j_gene: TRBJ1-3
abundance: NA

CDR3nt: TGTGCCAGCTCACCAGACAGTCAGACATGGGGTGGCTACACCTTC
CDR3aa: CASSPDSQTWGGYTF
v_gene: TRBV18
len: 15
d_gene: NA
j_gene: TRBJ1-2
abundance: NA

CDR3nt: TGTGCCAGCAGCGTAGGGGCCGGGTTTGGAAACACCATATATTTT
CDR3aa: CASSVGAGFGNTIYF
v_gene: TRBV9
len: 15
d_gene: NA
j_gene: TRBJ1-3
abundance: many

CDR3nt: TGTGCCAGCAGTTCGAGAAGGGGAAGGCCAACCGGGGAGCTGTTTTTT
CDR3aa: CASSSRRGRPTGELFF
v_gene: TRBV25-1
len: 16
d_gene: NA
j_gene: TRBJ2-2
abundance: NA

CDR3nt: TGCGCCAGCAGCCAAGATCAGGCAGGGGACTCACCCCTCCACTTT
CDR3aa: CASSQDQAGDSPLHF
v_gene: TRBV4-3
len: 15
d_gene: NA
j_gene: TRBJ1-6
abundance: NA

CDR3nt: TGTGCCAGCAGCTTAGAGCTAGCGGGAGTGGAGACCCAGTACTTC
CDR3aa: CASSLELAGVETQYF
v_gene: TRBV7-2
len: 15
d_gene: TRBD2
j_gene: TRBJ2-5
abundance: few

CDR3nt: TGTGCCAGCAGTCGGCTAGCGGGAGTCTCTGGGGCCAACGTCCTGACTTTC
CDR3aa: CASSRLAGVSGANVLTF
v_gene: TRBV24-1
len: 17
d_gene: TRBD2
j_gene: TRBJ2-6
abundance: NA

CDR3nt: TGCAGCTCCTACAGGGGGGGTAACACTGAAGCTTTCTTT
CDR3aa: CSSYRGGNTEAFF
v_gene: TRBV29-1
len: 13
d_gene: TRBD1
j_gene: TRBJ1-1
abundance: few

CDR3nt: TGTGCCAGCAGCCGTCTTCAGGCGGATAATTCACCCCTCCACTTT
CDR3aa: CASSRLQADNSPLHF
v_gene: TRBV9
len: 15
d_gene: NA
j_gene: TRBJ1-6
abundance: few

CDR3nt: TGTGCCAGCAGCCAAGGTCAGGTCACTGAAGCTTTCTTT
CDR3aa: CASSQGQVTEAFF
v_gene: TRBV14
len: 13
d_gene: NA
j_gene: TRBJ1-1
abundance: many

CDR3nt: TGTGCCAGCAGGGGGGACAGTGGAAACACCATATATTTT
CDR3aa: CASRGDSGNTIYF
v_gene: TRBV25-1
len: 13
d_gene: TRBD1
j_gene: TRBJ1-3
abundance: NA

CDR3nt: TGTGCCAGCAGCTCGTCCCCTAACGAGCAGTACTTC
CDR3aa: CASSSSPNEQYF
v_gene: TRBV7-9
len: 12
d_gene: NA
j_gene: TRBJ2-7
abundance: NA